This TCR beta chain was identified in a study of cytomegalovirus exposure and HLA in healthy donors (dated by TCRdb to about 2017). Describing the broader study: An earlier analysis of about 560 of the donors reported about 260 Gb of sequence data and 117 million unique TCR beta sequences obtained from some 170 million T cells. An early release that covered 640 HLA-typed donors contained about 300 gigabases of sequencing data and 70 million to 100 million unique TCR sequences. Of the roughly 400 genotyped donors, 65% to 90% fell in the genetic ancestry cluster associated with self-reported Caucasian donors. The study aimed to test whether cataloging public T cell receptors could reveal signatures of past pathogen exposure. The T cell repertoires of around 670 subjects were profiled by immunosequencing and related to cytomegalovirus serostatus. Along with the 666-subject first cohort, a separate validation cohort of more than 90 different subjects was used. To predict cytomegalovirus infection status, the study brought together high-throughput TCR immunosequencing, statistical association of individual TCRs with disease status, and machine learning. A later analysis re-analyzed previously published TCR beta repertoires from 660 or so donors and added high-resolution HLA genotyping to study TCR occurrence patterns. In the later analysis, no new phenotypic data were used to find candidate immune exposures; instead, reliance was placed on TCR beta sequences and their occurrence across donors. An earlier analysis of some 500 of the donors applied high-throughput TCR beta sequencing to assess whether each TCR beta V gene segment acted as functional or pseudogenic. Alongside the repertoire data, information on donor age, sex, ethnicity and CMV serostatus was compiled. Genome-wide SNP genotypes for about 55% of the 666 donors were used in a later genetic analysis, which treated that subset as a discovery cohort. All discovery cohort repertoires had been generated on a single sequencing platform. Class I and class II HLA loci were covered by the typing at four-digit resolution. Typing coverage varied by locus: roughly 629-630 donors for A, B, C, DRB1 and DQB1; more than 500 for DQA1; approximately 610 for DPA1; 450 to 480 for DPB1. Because of strong linkage in the cohort, 4 to 6 DR-DQ haplotypes were treated as single units for association and clustering. Among almost 400 genotyped donors of the cohort, an average of about 240,000 unique TCR beta nucleotide sequences were sequenced per donor, around 20% of them non-productive.

Trimming leaves V shorter by 0 bases and J shorter by 0 bases, with the junction holding 14 bases beyond the gene matches. The CDR3 numbers 20 residues from cysteine through phenylalanine. Only the CDR3 portion is preserved as DNA: 60 bases, with reading frame beginning at the first base. CDR1 and CDR2 were assigned from the germline V gene (reference sequence) as LNHNV and YYDKDF. In total, around 600 healthy bone marrow donors made up the cohort. Cohort members were all nominally healthy when sampled, although unrecorded immune exposures were likely present. The donor tested CMV seropositive, placing the donor among the roughly 300 seropositive members of the cohort. A peripheral blood sample was collected from each donor, and TCR beta sequencing was performed on peripheral blood mononuclear cells. The Qiagen DNeasy Blood Extraction Kit was used to extract genomic DNA from the blood cell samples.

As to this clone: The clone's antigen remains unknown. No much larger clone is present one base from it, and per-base qualities are unavailable.

The investigation overall reported the following: A cluster of highly shared sequence variants was judged likely to represent a technical artifact of the sequencing pipeline. In a later analysis, TCR association rates were found to vary across HLA loci, with the most associated TCRs seen for DRB1 alleles and the fewest for HLA-C alleles. Some IMGT-functional V segments, including TRBV6-2 and TRBV6-3, could not be distinguished by the 87-base-pair reads and were therefore excluded. In vitro tests confirmed that a few of the cytomegalovirus-associated TCR beta chains recognize cytomegalovirus antigens. When HLA alleles, especially DR and DQ, strongly co-occurred, attributing TCR associations to individual alleles was difficult. Compared with the roughly 670-donor mean, donors in an Asian-associated ancestry cluster had fewer N-insertions in productive TCRs, according to a later genetic analysis. The study listed approximately 150 TCR beta chains as associated with cytomegalovirus. Because HLA typing was unavailable for some donors at each locus, only the typed subset was used in association tests. In a later analysis, about 17,000 TCR beta sequences were associated with specific HLA alleles at a false discovery rate of 0.05. In an earlier analysis of several hundred of the donors, most TCR beta V segments were observed in productive rearrangements about 90% or about 30% of the time, broadly matching IMGT annotations. Correlated functional status among segregating V segments might reflect linkage disequilibrium, but an unknown experimental factor could not be ruled out. For the cohort, immune exposure information was limited to CMV serostatus. In a later analysis, HLA-associated TCR beta chains showed more clonal expansion and lower generation probabilities than non-associated chains that were equally common. The classifier was reported to diagnose cytomegalovirus status with high specificity and sensitivity in both the original and validation cohorts. A further reported finding was that TCR beta sequences accurately predicted the HLA-A and HLA-B alleles for most subjects in the first cohort. According to a later analysis, parvovirus B19, influenza, CMV and Epstein-Barr virus appeared linked to several top co-occurrence clusters. This cohort had only TCR beta chains sequenced, and the lack of alpha or paired-chain data limited which features could be detected. While some public TCRs were present in many individuals, most TCR sequences turned up only very rarely across donors. Most CMV-associated TCR beta chains appeared to be HLA-restricted in a later analysis, and the HLA associations seemed to be driven largely by CMV exposure. The authors suggested that the approach could potentially be generalized to other disease states and immunological phenotypes. The earlier analysis of a few hundred of the donors excluded 15 to 20 rarely observed V segments, including chromosome 9 orphons, because counts were too low. Roughly uniform sequencing depth across donors was assumed in presence/absence analyses, although this assumption may not hold. A later genetic analysis associated a missense DCLRE1C variant with V-gene and J-gene trimming of TCR beta chains, and an independent cohort replicated the association.

Receptor libraries were prepared by the immunoSEQ multiplex PCR assay. The multiplex PCR relied on a mix of 60 forward primers for TCR Vbeta segments and 13 reverse primers for TCR Jbeta segments. The CDR3 region of rearranged TCR beta genes was amplified from genomic DNA with a multiplex PCR assay. The amplified TCR beta libraries were sequenced on the Illumina HiSeq System as 87-base-pair reads. On the authors' methods: In a later analysis, tens of millions of unique TCR beta chains were counted across the 690 or so repertoires, and roughly 11 million of these chains were shared by at least two donors. Raw reads were error-corrected and collapsed into unique sequences with a nearest-neighbor algorithm that merged closely related sequences to remove PCR and sequencing errors. CDR3 sequences were aligned to IMGT reference sequences to assign V, D and J gene segments. Each retained sequence needed at least a six-nucleotide match to both a V gene segment and a J gene segment. A rearrangement counted as productive if the CDR3 had no stop codons and remained in frame with V and J, and every other rearrangement counted as non-productive. Following IMGT convention, CDR3 was defined as the stretch from the second conserved V-encoded cysteine up to the conserved J-encoded phenylalanine. Sequences without an unambiguous match to a single V gene segment were excluded from the earlier analysis of a few hundred of the donors. An earlier analysis of several hundred of the donors classified V segments as functional when productive rearrangements were above 56.7% and as segregating when the standard deviation between donors was above 5%. A statistical classification framework was built to diagnose cytomegalovirus status from the catalog of TCR beta chain sequences. A later analysis assigned V and J genes by comparing TCR nucleotide sequences with IMGT/GENE-DB human TR gene sequences. Using the TCRdist pipeline, a later analysis assigned CDR3 sequences along with most-parsimonious VDJ recombination scenarios. In a later analysis, every TCR beta chain was defined by the combination of its CDR3 amino acid sequence and its V-gene family, and reads without a unique V-gene family were dropped. As a way to deal with suspected cross-contamination and a sequencing artifact, a later analysis dropped 500 to 700 nucleotide sequences that were highly shared and had low generation probability. In a later analysis, a clonal expansion index was calculated for each public chain from normalized within-repertoire ranks of inferred template counts. In a later analysis, generation probabilities were computed using a VDJ recombination model fitted to out-of-frame rearrangements, and the results were checked against IGoR. In a later analysis, hypergeometric tests were used to score TCR-TCR, TCR-HLA and TCR-CMV co-occurrence, with a repertoire-size bias correction applied to TCR pairs. In a later analysis, false discovery rates were estimated by permuting HLA or CMV assignments 20 times. In a later analysis, co-occurring TCRs were grouped with DBSCAN, and TCRdist sequence similarity was added when clustering was performed within HLA-allele-positive subsets. For co-occurrence clustering, repertoires with fewer than 30,000 or more than 120,000 public chains were excluded, along with roughly 5 repertoires with anomalous nucleotide sharing. Here the immuneACCESS table is served through TCRdb, limited to in-frame sequences with V and J called. Missing clones are a known gap in these copies; in checked studies unresolved V genes cover under half, and the rest lacks a known reason. V and J calls and clone size are copied from that table; D and trimming were computed from the DNA. This sample holds some 180,000 clones; roughly 82% were observed only once. The ten largest clones take up around 1.2% of the sample.

The source of this sequence is a girl aged 2 to 10 in good health and CMV-seropositive. Sequenced: PBMCs. This chain joins TRBV15 to TRBJ2-4, with 7 bases in between that match TRBD1. Here is the DNA: TGTGCCACCAGCAGAGATCAAGGGACAGTCCCTTATGGAGCCAAAAACATTCAGTACTTC. It specifies CATSRDQGTVPYGAKNIQYF.